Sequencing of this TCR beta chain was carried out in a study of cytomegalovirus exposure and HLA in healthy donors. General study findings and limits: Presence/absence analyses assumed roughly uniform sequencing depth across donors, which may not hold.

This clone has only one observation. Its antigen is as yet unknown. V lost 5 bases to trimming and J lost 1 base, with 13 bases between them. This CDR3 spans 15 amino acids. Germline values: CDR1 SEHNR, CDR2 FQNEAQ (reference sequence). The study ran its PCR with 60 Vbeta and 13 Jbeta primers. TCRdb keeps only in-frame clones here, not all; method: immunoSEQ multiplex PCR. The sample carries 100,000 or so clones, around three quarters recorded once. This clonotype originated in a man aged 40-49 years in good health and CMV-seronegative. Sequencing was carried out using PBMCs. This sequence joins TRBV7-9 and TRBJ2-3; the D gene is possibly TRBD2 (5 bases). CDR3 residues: CASSHLKGGTDTQYF. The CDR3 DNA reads TGTGCCAGCAGCCATTTAAAGGGAGGCACAGATACGCAGTATTTT. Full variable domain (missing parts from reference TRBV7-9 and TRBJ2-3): DTGVSQNPRHKITKRGQNVTFRCDPISEHNRLYWYRQTLGQGPEFLTYFQNEAQLEKSRLLSDRFSAERPKGSFSTLEIQRTEQGDSAMYLCASSHLKGGTDTQYFGPGTRLTVL.